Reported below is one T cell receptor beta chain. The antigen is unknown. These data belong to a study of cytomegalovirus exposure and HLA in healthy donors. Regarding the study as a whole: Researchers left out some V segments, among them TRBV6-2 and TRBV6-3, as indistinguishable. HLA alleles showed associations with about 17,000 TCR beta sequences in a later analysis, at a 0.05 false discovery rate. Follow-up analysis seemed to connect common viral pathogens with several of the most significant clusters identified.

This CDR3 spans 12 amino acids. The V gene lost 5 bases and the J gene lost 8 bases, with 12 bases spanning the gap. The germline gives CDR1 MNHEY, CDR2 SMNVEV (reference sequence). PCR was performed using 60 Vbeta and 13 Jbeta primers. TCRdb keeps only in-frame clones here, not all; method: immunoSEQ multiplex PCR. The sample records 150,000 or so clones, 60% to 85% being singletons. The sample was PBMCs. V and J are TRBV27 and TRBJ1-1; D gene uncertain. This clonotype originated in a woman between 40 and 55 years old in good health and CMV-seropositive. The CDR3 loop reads CASSPVSGEAFF. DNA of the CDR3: TGTGCCAGCAGTCCCGTGTCAGGAGAAGCTTTCTTT.